This T cell receptor (beta chain) was sequenced for a study of control samples from healthy donors and cancer patients. This CDR3 spans 15 amino acids. V lost 6 bases and J 0 bases, leaving 11 bases between the germline ends. Germline CDR1 SNHLY, CDR2 FYNNEI. Measured with immunoSEQ multiplex PCR; TCRdb has only the in-frame clones, and not every one. Of over 150,000 clones in the sample, roughly 90% were seen once. The J gene is TRBJ2-2, the V gene TRBV2; tentatively, D is TRBD2 (5 bases). Sequencing was carried out using blood. The source of this sequence is a woman aged 45-65 years in good health. The CDR3 region is CASSPGITNTGELFF. The CDR3 region has the DNA TGTGCCAGCAGCCCGGGAATTACGAACACCGGGGAGCTGTTTTTT.